One and the same sample provided the 21 T cell receptor beta chains below, sequenced in a study of OX40 agonist ivuxolimab in advanced cancers. The assay was immunoSEQ multiplex PCR, and TCRdb's table has in-frame clones only and misses some. Of more than 10,000 clones in the sample, about two thirds were seen once. Sequenced here: CD4+ or CD8+ T cells sorted from blood, sampled in a trial of the OX40 agonist ivuxolimab. The receptors shown here come from an adult with an advanced solid tumor such as melanoma, head and neck, liver or kidney cancer.

This clone came up once. This rearrangement joins TRBV4-1 to TRBJ1-1; D is ambiguous. CDR3 length: 15 residues. Trimming took 1 base from V and 4 from J, leaving 13 bases between them. CDR1 is MGHRA, CDR2 YSYEKL, per germline. The CDR3 coding sequence is TGCGCCAGCAGCCAAGGTGCGGGTGGCGGCACTGAAGCTTTCTTT. Translating gives CASSQGAGGGTEAFF.

The rearrangement links TRBV30 to TRBJ1-5, with 10 bases identical to TRBD1. The CDR3 is 15 amino acids. V lost 0 bases and J lost 7; bases outside the gene matches: 6. Germline V gene data show CDR1 as GTSNPN and CDR2 as SVGIG (reference sequence). CDR3 sequence: CAWSVGTGVRQPQHF. DNA for the CDR3: TGTGCCTGGAGTGTTGGGACAGGGGTTCGACAGCCCCAGCATTTT.

This chain joins TRBV19 and TRBJ1-1, with TRBD1 identical over 8 bases. Germline V gene lookup returns CDR1 LNHDA and CDR2 SQIVND (reference sequence). V gave up 6 bases and J gave up 1 base; unmatched junction bases: 4. The CDR3 covers 14 residues. CDR3 nucleotide sequence: TGTGCCAGTAGGCCAGGGGGCCAGAACACTGAAGCTTTCTTT. It codes for CASRPGGQNTEAFF.

The chain recombines TRBV10-3 with TRBJ2-5, with D uncertain. V was clipped by 2 bases and J by 4 bases, with 17 bases between them. This CDR3 comprises 16 residues. Germline V gene data show CDR1 as ENHRY and CDR2 as SYGVKD. CDR3 region: CAISEAYAERRETQYF. The CDR3 nucleotides are TGTGCCATCAGTGAGGCGTACGCGGAGCGACGAGAGACCCAGTACTTC.

This sequence joins TRBV29-1 and TRBJ1-1; the D is unclear. Germline CDR1 is SQVTM and CDR2 is ANQGSEA. V gave up 5 bases and J gave up 11 bases, with 15 bases separating them. The CDR3 runs to 11 residues. The CDR3 region has the DNA TGCAGCGTTTATAGGACGGTGGGTGCTTTCTTT. Translated, it gives CSVYRTVGAFF.

The genes are TRBV14 and TRBJ2-1, with TRBD2 matching over 7 bases. CDR3 size: 15 residues. Looked up from germline, CDR1 is SGHDN and CDR2 is FVKESK. Trimming at V came to 4 bases and at J to 9 bases, leaving 12 bases not matched to a gene. The CDR3 loop reads CASSLLASGGAEQFF. DNA for the CDR3: TGTGCCAGCAGCCTACTAGCGAGTGGGGGAGCTGAGCAGTTCTTC.

CDR3 amino acids: CATQIGVEISYEQYF. In DNA form, the CDR3 reads TGTGCCACCCAGATTGGGGTGGAGATCTCCTACGAGCAGTACTTC. This chain uses TRBV6-6 with TRBJ2-7, with unresolved D. CDR1 and CDR2 from the germline V gene are MNHNY and SVGAGI (reference sequence). The CDR3 extends over 15 amino acids. Trimming left V 10 bases short and J 0 bases short, with 19 bases between.

The chain uses TRBV7-6 and TRBJ1-4, with no clear D. CDR1 SGHVS and CDR2 FNYEAQ come from the germline V gene. CDR3 length: 15 residues. The V and J ends lost 5 bases and 7 bases respectively, with 17 bases between them. The CDR3 here is CASSPAYSKGEKLFF. The DNA for the CDR3 is TGTGCCAGCAGCCCAGCATACAGTAAGGGTGAAAAACTGTTTTTT.

This clone came up many times. The chain has TRBV28 and TRBJ1-5; D is unresolved. Trimming shortened V by 2 bases and J by 7 bases, and 9 bases separated the two germline ends. CDR1 and CDR2 from the germline V gene are MDHEN and SYDVKM. This CDR3 has 13 amino acids. The CDR3 region has the DNA TGTGCCAGCAGTTTAGTGGGCGGGCAGCCCCAGCATTTT. Its translation is CASSLVGGQPQHF.

By proportion, this clone is medium-sized. The CDR3 nucleotides are TGTGCCAGCAGCTTGGCGGCGGCAGCTAGGGCAGATACGCAGTATTTT. Translating gives CASSLAAAARADTQYF. This sequence joins TRBV5-4 and TRBJ2-3, with D uncertain. V gave up 0 bases and J gave up 4 bases, with 15 bases separating them. The CDR3 covers 16 residues. CDR1 SGHNT and CDR2 YYREEE come from the germline V gene (reference sequence).

The gene calls are TRBV5-6 and TRBJ1-3, with D perhaps matching TRBD1 (5 bases). The CDR3 contains 15 residues. V lost 3 bases to trimming and J lost 4 bases, with 14 bases between them. Germline values: CDR1 SGHDT, CDR2 YYEEEE. The CDR3: CASSYSGGYGNTIYF. CDR3 in DNA: TGTGCCAGCAGCTACTCCGGGGGTTACGGAAACACCATATATTTT.

The chain uses TRBV9 and TRBJ2-1; TRBD1 matches 7 bases. Germline V gene data show CDR1 as SGDLS and CDR2 as YYNGEE. With V trimmed by 2 bases and J by 3 bases, 5 bases remained unmatched. The CDR3 length is 15 residues. As DNA, the CDR3 is TGTGCCAGCAGCGTGGGACAGCCGGTCTACAATGAGCAGTTCTTC. Its protein product is CASSVGQPVYNEQFF.

The chain has TRBV6-5 and TRBJ2-7, with D possibly matching TRBD2 (5 bases). V lost 5 bases, J lost 4 bases, and 15 bases lay in between. The CDR3 covers 14 residues. The germline V gene has CDR1 MNHEY and CDR2 SVGAGI. CDR3 bases: TGTGCCAGCAGTGAAGACCTAAGCGGTTACGAGCAGTACTTC. Translating gives CASSEDLSGYEQYF.

Only one count was recorded for this clone. The chain recombines TRBV9 with TRBJ1-3, with a possible D match to TRBD1 (6 bases). This CDR3 is built from 17 residues. Germline CDR1 and CDR2: SGDLS and YYNGEE. Trimming pared 0 bases from V and 0 bases from J, leaving 13 bases between. The CDR3 here is CASSVVGGPISGNTIYF. In DNA, the CDR3 is TGTGCCAGCAGCGTAGTGGGGGGGCCAATCTCTGGAAACACCATATATTTT.

This clone is medium-sized within its sample. The chain joins TRBV6-1 to TRBJ2-3, with TRBD1 matching over 9 bases. The CDR3 has 14 amino acids. In germline, CDR1 is MNHNS, CDR2 SASEGT. V shed 1 base and J 4 bases; nucleotides not matched to a gene: 0. The CDR3: CASSEGQGADTQYF. In DNA, the CDR3 is TGTGCCAGCAGTGAAGGACAGGGGGCAGATACGCAGTATTTT.

The DNA for the CDR3 is TGTGCCAGCAGTTTAAGGGGGGGACTCTTACAGAGAACCGGGGAGCTGTTTTTT. This codes for CASSLRGGLLQRTGELFF. This rearrangement joins TRBV27 to TRBJ2-2, with D possibly being TRBD2 (7 bases). This CDR3 comprises 18 residues. Germline V gene lookup returns CDR1 MNHEY and CDR2 SMNVEV (reference sequence). The germline V and J ends were trimmed by 2 bases and 5 bases, with 21 bases remaining between them.

V and J are TRBV19 and TRBJ2-7; 8 bases agree with TRBD2. This CDR3 spans 15 amino acids. J was trimmed by 2 bases and V by 1 base; bases with no gene match: 4. Germline loops: CDR1 LNHDA, CDR2 SQIVND (reference sequence). The chain's CDR3 is CASSIVSGSPYEQYF. The CDR3 nucleotides read TGTGCCAGTAGTATAGTAAGCGGGAGTCCCTACGAGCAGTACTTC.

The chain has TRBV28 and TRBJ1-6; tentatively, D is TRBD1 (5 bases). The length of the CDR3 is 15 residues. V was shortened by 5 bases and J by 8 bases, with 16 bases between the two germline ends. In germline, CDR1 is MDHEN, CDR2 SYDVKM. The CDR3 DNA reads TGTGCCAGCAGTCTTAGGGACCTAAACTATTCACCCCTCCACTTT. Translation: CASSLRDLNYSPLHF. The whole variable domain, filled in from reference TRBV28 and TRBJ1-6, reads DVKVTQSSRYLVKRTGEKVFLECVQDMDHENMFWYRQDPGLGLRLIYFSYDVKMKEKGDIPEGYSVSREKKERFSLILESASTNQTSMYLCASSLRDLNYSPLHFGNGTRLTVT.

CDR3: CASRVGGELFF. In nucleotides, the CDR3 is TGCGCCAGCAGGGTAGGCGGGGAGCTGTTTTTT. The gene calls are TRBV5-1 and TRBJ2-2; D call uncertain. V was shortened by 5 bases and J by 7 bases, with 6 bases between the two germline ends. CDR1 and CDR2 (germline): SGHRS, YFSETQ. The CDR3 extends over 11 amino acids.

The rearrangement uses TRBV11-1 and TRBJ1-1; no firm D call. The CDR3 sequence is 17 residues long. Germline CDR1 SGHAT, CDR2 FQDESV (reference sequence). V gave up 0 bases and J gave up 0 bases, with 14 bases separating them. The CDR3 loop reads CASSLADIPSMNTEAFF. CDR3 sequence (DNA): TGTGCCAGCAGCTTAGCGGATATTCCATCCATGAACACTGAAGCTTTCTTT.

This sequence joins TRBV5-1 and TRBJ1-1; D not resolved. This CDR3 region has 13 residues. Germline V gene data show CDR1 as SGHRS and CDR2 as YFSETQ. V was cut by 3 bases and J by 3 bases, with 9 bases left in between. For the CDR3, the DNA is TGCGCCAGCAGCTCGCAGGCGGACACTGAAGCTTTCTTT. This encodes CASSSQADTEAFF.